The 15 T cell receptor beta chains below all came from one sample that was sequenced in a study of beta chain features in type 1 diabetes. What was sequenced were expressed TCRB transcripts, since all of the isolated RNA had been reverse transcribed. TCRdb's table, derived via immunoSEQ multiplex PCR, lists solely in-frame clones and lacks some. The sample carries about 160,000 clones, about 7.3% recorded once. The material sequenced was central memory CD4+ T cells from blood. The receptors shown here come from a man between 18 and 35 years old in good health.

The chain has TRBV4-1 and TRBJ2-3; TRBD2 agrees at 10 bases. CDR1 is MGHRA, CDR2 YSYEKL, per germline. V trimming: 1 base; J trimming: 2 bases; junction bases outside the gene matches: 6. This CDR3 is built from 17 residues. The CDR3 sequence: CASSQGTSGPTTDTQYF. In nucleotides, the CDR3 is TGCGCCAGCAGCCAAGGGACTAGCGGACCCACCACAGATACGCAGTATTTT.

The chain couples TRBV11-2 to TRBJ1-5, with TRBD1 matching 7 bases. Losses at the gene ends were 6 bases for V and 3 bases for J; bases not matched to a gene: 5. The germline V gene has CDR1 SGHAT and CDR2 FQNNGV. CDR3 length: 14 amino acids. CDR3 region: CASRATGSNQPQHF. CDR3 bases: TGTGCCAGCAGAGCGACAGGGTCCAATCAGCCCCAGCATTTT.

This clone was seen only a few times. The CDR3 nucleotides are TGTGCCAGTACCCTCGGGACAGGGGCCGGGGGGAATCAGCCCCAGCATTTT. Translation: CASTLGTGAGGNQPQHF. V usage is TRBV19 and J usage is TRBJ1-5; TRBD1 matches at 10 bases. The CDR3 contains 17 residues. After removal of 7 bases from V and 4 bases from J, the junction contained 13 bases not matched to a gene. CDR1 and CDR2 (germline): LNHDA, SQIVND (reference sequence). The variable domain in full, completed from reference TRBV19 and TRBJ1-5, reads DGGITQSPKYLFRKEGQNVTLSCEQNLNHDAMYWYRQDPGQGLRLIYYSQIVNDFQKGDIAEGYSVSREKKESFPLTVTSAQKNPTAFYLCASTLGTGAGGNQPQHFGDGTRLSIL.

This chain connects TRBV18 to TRBJ1-3, with D uncertain. The germline V gene has CDR1 KGHSH and CDR2 LQKENI. V gave up 5 bases and J gave up 0 bases, with 11 bases separating them. This CDR3 spans 15 amino acids. The CDR3 loop reads CASSGGQSSGNTIYF. CDR3 nucleotides: TGTGCCAGCTCAGGAGGGCAAAGCTCTGGAAACACCATATATTTT. The variable domain in full, completed from reference TRBV18 and TRBJ1-3, reads NAGVMQNPRHLVRRRGQEARLRCSPMKGHSHVYWYRQLPEEGLKFMVYLQKENIIDESGMPKERFSAEFPKEGPSILRIQQVVRGDSAAYFCASSGGQSSGNTIYFGEGSWLTVV.

This clone was seen only a few times. The CDR3 DNA reads as TGTGCCAGCAGTTCAGAGCATCAAGCGGGGGAGCACCAAGAGACCCAGTACTTC. This gives the protein CASSSEHQAGEHQETQYF. The gene calls are TRBV5-4 and TRBJ2-5; 8 bases agree with TRBD2. The CDR3 length is 18 residues. The germline V gene encodes CDR1 SGHNT and CDR2 YYREEE (reference sequence). Germline trimming cut 5 bases from V and 0 bases from J; bases unmatched to any gene: 15. Filled out from reference TRBV5-4 and TRBJ2-5, the complete variable domain reads ETGVTQSPTHLIKTRGQQVTLRCSSQSGHNTVSWYQQALGQGPQFIFQYYREEENGRGNFPPRFSGLQFPNYSSELNVNALELDDSALYLCASSSEHQAGEHQETQYFGPGTRLLVL.

The chain joins TRBV6-1 to TRBJ2-5, with D hard to call. CDR3 size: 13 residues. The V and J ends lost 4 bases and 0 bases respectively, with 6 bases between them. CDR1 and CDR2 (germline): MNHNS, SASEGT. The CDR3 coding sequence is TGTGCCAGCAGTGTTGAGAACCAAGAGACCCAGTACTTC. This translates into CASSVENQETQYF.

As to this clone: Other DNA sequences in the sample encode the same CDR3. The CDR3 nucleotides read TGTGCCAGCAGGCCCGGGACAGGGGGCCAAGAGACCCAGTACTTC. The encoded protein is CASRPGTGGQETQYF. The V gene is TRBV7-7, the J gene TRBJ2-5; 11 bases map to TRBD1. The CDR3 has 15 amino acids. V lost 6 bases to trimming and J lost 1 base; unmatched junction nucleotides: 4. Germline V gene lookup returns CDR1 SSHAT and CDR2 FNYEAQ (reference sequence).

This chain connects TRBV19 to TRBJ1-2; D not certain. V lost 1 base to trimming and J lost 4 bases, with 19 bases between them. Germline V CDR1 and CDR2: LNHDA, SQIVND (reference sequence). The CDR3 sequence is 17 residues long. The CDR3 DNA sequence: TGTGCCAGTAGTATAGTGTACGACATCGAACTTCTCTATGGCTACACCTTC. This gives the protein CASSIVYDIELLYGYTF.

The chain combines TRBV7-2 with TRBJ2-7; D is perhaps TRBD2 (6 bases). V lost 5 bases to trimming and J lost 1 base, with 18 bases between them. Germline V gene sequence: CDR1 SGHTA, CDR2 FQGNSA. The CDR3 is 16 amino acids. The DNA for the CDR3 is TGTGCCAGCAGCACAAACGGGGTAGCGGCTTCCTACGAGCAGTACTTC. It specifies CASSTNGVAASYEQYF.

This clone was detected only a few times. The DNA for the CDR3 is TGTGCCAGCAGTTTACACAGGGGGAGCGAAAAACTGTTTTTT. Its protein product is CASSLHRGSEKLFF. The V and J genes are TRBV27 and TRBJ1-4; 8 nucleotides line up with TRBD1. Trimming cost V 2 bases and J 8 bases; bases outside gene matches: 4. The CDR3 loop spans 14 amino acids. CDR1 MNHEY and CDR2 SMNVEV come from the germline V gene (reference sequence). Full variable domain (remainder filled in from reference TRBV27 and TRBJ1-4): EAQVTQNPRYLITVTGKKLTVTCSQNMNHEYMSWYRQDPGLGLRQIYYSMNVEVTDKGDVPEGYKVSRKEKRNFPLILESPSPNQTSLYFCASSLHRGSEKLFFGSGTQLSVL.

This clone was observed a few times. The chain has TRBV7-2 and TRBJ2-5, with a possible D match to TRBD2 (6 bases). Germline loops: CDR1 SGHTA, CDR2 FQGNSA. CDR3 length: 13 residues. Deletions cut 1 base from V and 7 bases from J, with 10 bases between. In DNA, the CDR3 is TGTGCCAGCAGCTTAGTGGTGGAGGGGACCCAGTACTTC. It encodes CASSLVVEGTQYF. Looking up the rest from reference TRBV7-2 and TRBJ2-5 gives the full variable domain: GAGVSQSPSNKVTEKGKDVELRCDPISGHTALYWYRQSLGQGLEFLIYFQGNSAPDKSGLPSDRFSAERTGGSVSTLTIQRTQQEDSAVYLCASSLVVEGTQYFGPGTRLLVL.

The rearrangement joins TRBV28 to TRBJ1-4; 10 bases agree with TRBD1. CDR1 and CDR2 (germline): MDHEN, SYDVKM. This CDR3 comprises 15 residues. Trimming at V came to 7 bases and at J to 3 bases, leaving 5 bases not matched to a gene. CDR3 DNA: TGTGCCAGCATCGCCGGGACAGGGGCTAATGAAAAACTGTTTTTT. Translated, it gives CASIAGTGANEKLFF.

This clone occurred many times. The chain links TRBV7-3 to TRBJ2-7; the match to TRBD1 covers 7 bases. The CDR3 is 13 residues long. Germline V gene sequence: CDR1 SGHTA, CDR2 FQGTGA. Germline trimming cut 5 bases from V and 7 bases from J; bases unmatched to any gene: 8. This CDR3 reads CASSVDRVGEQYF. CDR3 coding DNA: TGTGCCAGCAGCGTCGACAGGGTTGGAGAGCAGTACTTC.

The sample holds a few counts of this clone. The V gene is TRBV11-2, the J gene TRBJ1-5; 9 bases are shared with TRBD1. Trimming removed 5 bases from V and 7 bases from J; junction bases left unmatched: 6. Germline V lookup: CDR1 SGHAT, CDR2 FQNNGV. The CDR3 totals 14 residues. CDR3: CASSQDRGKQPQHF. In DNA form, the CDR3 reads TGTGCCAGCAGCCAGGACAGGGGAAAACAGCCCCAGCATTTT.

Note on this clone: With a much larger clone just one base away, this may be a read error. The chain is built from TRBV2 and TRBJ1-2; D is undetermined. V dropped 6 bases and J dropped 0 bases, with 5 bases sitting between them. CDR1 SNHLY and CDR2 FYNNEI come from the germline V gene. This CDR3 has 12 residues. The CDR3: CASSGANYGYTF. CDR3 DNA sequence: TGTGCCAGCAGCGGGGCTAACTATGGCTACACCTTC.